Each of the 4 T cell receptor beta chains below was sequenced from the same sample in a study of beta chain features in type 1 diabetes. The isolated RNA, all of it, was reverse transcribed, so expressed TCRB transcripts were what got sequenced. Using immunoSEQ multiplex PCR, the repertoire was profiled, and TCRdb retains in-frame clones only, with some absent. This table holds some 150,000 clones, approximately 10% found once. The source material was central memory CD4+ T cells from blood. Receptors originate from a man aged 18 to 35 in good health.

This clone was detected only a few times. The rearrangement uses TRBV30 and TRBJ2-1, with TRBD1 matching over 9 bases. V was clipped by 4 bases and J by 7 bases; unmatched bases: 11. From germline, CDR1 is GTSNPN and CDR2 SVGIG (reference sequence). CDR3 length equals 15 residues. CDR3 DNA sequence: TGTGCCTGGATCCCACAGGGGGCGTGGGGGAATGAGCAGTTCTTC. It specifies CAWIPQGAWGNEQFF.

This sequence joins TRBV10-3 and TRBJ2-3; D not certain. CDR1 is ENHRY and CDR2 is SYGVKD in the germline V gene. This CDR3 is 17 amino acids long. Deletions cut 8 bases from V and 0 bases from J, with 21 bases between. The chain's CDR3 is CAISRDGWTTSTDTQYF. The CDR3 region has the DNA TGTGCCATCTCTCGCGACGGGTGGACCACTAGCACAGATACGCAGTATTTT.

The sample holds one count of this clone. This sequence joins TRBV28 and TRBJ2-6, with D perhaps assigned TRBD1 or TRBD2 (5 bases each). From germline, CDR1 is MDHEN and CDR2 SYDVKM. CDR3 size: 15 residues. Trimming shortened V by 6 bases and J by 2 bases, and 11 bases separated the two germline ends. The CDR3 region is CASRVSGPGANVLTF. The CDR3 DNA sequence: TGTGCCAGCAGGGTCTCGGGGCCTGGGGCCAACGTCCTGACTTTC.

The table lists this clone with a few counts. Other DNA variants within this sample encode the same CDR3. This sequence joins TRBV7-2 and TRBJ2-7; D is unclear. Trimming shortened V by 2 bases and J by 3 bases, and 5 bases separated the two germline ends. Germline V gene data show CDR1 as SGHTA and CDR2 as FQGNSA. The CDR3 is made up of 12 amino acids. The CDR3 DNA reads as TGTGCCAGCAGCTTATCCCTCTACGAGCAGTACTTC. Translation: CASSLSLYEQYF.